The clone carrying this T cell receptor beta chain came up a few times. Its antigen is currently unknown. A single record per CDR3 protein comes from TCRdb applying MiXCR to the 5' RACE reads. This sample carries about 310,000 distinct CDR3 sequences, approximately 20% of them seen once, and the ten largest clones take 21%. CDR1 is SGHRS, CDR2 YFSETQ, per germline. This CDR3 region has 13 residues. V lost 3 bases and J 4 bases, leaving 10 bases between the germline ends. This sample is drawn from a study of T-cell memory formation after mild COVID-19. Whole-study findings and limits: Contracting clones localized mainly to CM and EM when CD4+ and mainly to EMRA when CD8+. Pre-infection memory held some responding clones, suggesting pre-existing cross-reactive T cells responded. Balance between CD4 and CD8 was seen in clones contracting day 15 to 85, and a CD4+ lean was seen in later expanders.

Sequenced: PBMCs or a T cell subset sorted from them (not recorded which). This clonotype was sampled from a young man who had mild COVID-19 (a few samples of this study predate the infection). Cell type and time point are not known. The gene calls are TRBV5-1 and TRBJ1-2; tentative D call: TRBD1 (5 bases). CDR3 in amino acids: CASSSDRFYGYTF. CDR3 nucleotide sequence: TGCGCCAGCAGCTCTGACAGATTCTATGGCTACACCTTC.